The rows below give T cell receptor beta chains drawn from one sample of a study of T cell responses to AZD1222 COVID-19 vaccine. Method: immunoSEQ multiplex PCR; TCRdb's copy keeps in-frame clones and lacks some. The table shows roughly 100,000 clones, with approximately 90% occurring only once. This specimen was peripheral blood, taken on day 0 of AZD1222 vaccination. These TCRs come from an adult in good health. Both conserved end residues are part of each CDR3. The D gene is left open where the match is weak. The size field is filled for only some rows; it gives once, few, many or a size class.

>TRBV5-6|-|TRBJ1-5|-
CASSPWRDPNQPQHF
TGTGCCAGCAGCCCCTGGAGGGACCCCAATCAGCCCCAGCATTTT
>TRBV19|TRBD1|TRBJ2-7|-
CASRDDRAYEQYF
TGTGCCAGCCGCGACGACAGGGCCTACGAGCAGTACTTC
>TRBV5-4|-|TRBJ1-2|-
CASSLVMEDYGYTF
TGTGCCAGCAGCCTGGTGATGGAAGACTATGGCTACACCTTC
>TRBV4-1|TRBD1|TRBJ2-7|-
CASSRDRSYEQYF
TGCGCCAGCAGCCGGGACAGGAGCTACGAGCAGTACTTC
>TRBV28|-|TRBJ1-1|-
CASSLNRNTEAFF
TGTGCCAGCAGTTTGAACAGGAACACTGAAGCTTTCTTT
>TRBV11-1|-|TRBJ1-2|-
CASSLSSNYGYTF
TGTGCCAGCAGCTTAAGCTCGAACTATGGCTACACCTTC
>TRBV5-6|-|TRBJ1-2|-
CASSLGQYDGYTF
TGTGCCAGCAGCTTGGGGCAGTACGATGGCTACACCTTC
>TRBV6-5|-|TRBJ1-1|once
CASTDPVGGGTEAFF
TGTGCCAGCACCGACCCCGTGGGGGGCGGCACTGAAGCTTTCTTT
>TRBV28|TRBD1|TRBJ1-5|-
CASSRRRGRGRFGNQPQHF
TGTGCCAGCAGTCGTAGGCGAGGCAGGGGGCGGTTTGGCAATCAGCCCCAGCATTTT
>TRBV10-3|-|TRBJ1-3|-
CAISEDLSGNTIYF
TGTGCCATCAGTGAGGACCTCTCTGGAAACACCATATATTTT
>TRBV5-1|TRBD1|TRBJ1-1|-
CASSLNGQGIDTEAFF
TGCGCCAGCAGCTTGAACGGACAGGGGATCGACACTGAAGCTTTCTTT
>TRBV11-2|-|TRBJ1-3|-
CASSDRRDSGNTIYF
TGTGCCAGCAGCGACAGGCGCGACTCTGGAAACACCATATATTTT
>TRBV7-2|-|TRBJ2-3|-
CASSLRGNDGGTQYF
TGTGCCAGCAGCTTACGGGGAAACGACGGTGGTACGCAGTATTTT
>TRBV11-2|-|TRBJ2-1|-
CASSLVAGLALRNEQFF
TGTGCCAGCAGCTTAGTAGCCGGGCTAGCGCTGAGGAATGAGCAGTTCTTC
>TRBV6-5|-|TRBJ2-4|-
CASNIQRMWENIQYF
TGTGCCAGCAACATACAGCGAATGTGGGAAAACATTCAGTACTTC
>TRBV5-5|-|TRBJ1-4|-
CASSLYWGEKLFF
TGTGCCAGCAGCTTGTACTGGGGCGAAAAACTGTTTTTT
>TRBV5-1|-|TRBJ1-2|few
CASSLSGAVGYTF
TGCGCCAGCAGCCTTTCAGGGGCCGTCGGCTACACCTTC